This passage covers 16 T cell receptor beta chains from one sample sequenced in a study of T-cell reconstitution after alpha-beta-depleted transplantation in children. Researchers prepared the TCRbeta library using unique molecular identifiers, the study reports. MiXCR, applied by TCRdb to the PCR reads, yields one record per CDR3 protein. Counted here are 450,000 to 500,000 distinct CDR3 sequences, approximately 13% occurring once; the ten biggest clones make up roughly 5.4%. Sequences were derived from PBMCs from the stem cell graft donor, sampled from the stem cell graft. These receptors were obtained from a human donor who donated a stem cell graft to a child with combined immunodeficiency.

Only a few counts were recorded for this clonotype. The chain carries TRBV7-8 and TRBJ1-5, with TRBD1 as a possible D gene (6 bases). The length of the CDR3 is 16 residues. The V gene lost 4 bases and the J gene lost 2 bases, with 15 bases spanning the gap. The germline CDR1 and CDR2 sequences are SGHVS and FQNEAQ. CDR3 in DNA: TGTGCCAGCAGCTCCTCGGGGGGGCAGGGCAATCAGCCCCAGCATTTT. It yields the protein CASSSSGGQGNQPQHF.

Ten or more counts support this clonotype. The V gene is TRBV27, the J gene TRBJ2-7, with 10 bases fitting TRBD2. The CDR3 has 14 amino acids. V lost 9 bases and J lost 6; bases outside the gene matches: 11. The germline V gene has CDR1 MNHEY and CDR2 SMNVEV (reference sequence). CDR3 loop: CARVAGGSVGEQYF. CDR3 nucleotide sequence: TGTGCCAGAGTAGCGGGGGGCTCCGTCGGCGAGCAGTACTTC.

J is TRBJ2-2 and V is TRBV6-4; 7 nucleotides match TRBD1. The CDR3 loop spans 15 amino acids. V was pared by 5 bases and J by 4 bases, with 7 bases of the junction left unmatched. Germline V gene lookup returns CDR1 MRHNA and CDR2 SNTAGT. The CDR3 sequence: CASSLEGAITGELFF. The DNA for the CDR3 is TGTGCCAGCAGTCTTGAGGGGGCGATCACCGGGGAGCTGTTTTTT.

DNA of the CDR3: TGTGCCAGCAGCGGGACACGACTCAGGGAAAAGAAAGAGACCCAGTACTTC. It yields the protein CASSGTRLREKKETQYF. The gene calls are TRBV7-2 and TRBJ2-5, with D possibly TRBD1 on 6 matching bases. Between the trimmed V and J ends, which lost 5 bases and 3 bases, there was a span of 22 bases. CDR1 is SGHTA, CDR2 FQGNSA, per germline. This CDR3 contains 17 residues.

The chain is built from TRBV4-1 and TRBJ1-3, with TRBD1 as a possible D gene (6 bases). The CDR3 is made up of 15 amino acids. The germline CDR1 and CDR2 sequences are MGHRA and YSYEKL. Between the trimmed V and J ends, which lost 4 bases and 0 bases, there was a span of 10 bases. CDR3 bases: TGCGCCAGCAGCCCGACAGGCCACTCTGGAAACACCATATATTTT. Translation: CASSPTGHSGNTIYF.

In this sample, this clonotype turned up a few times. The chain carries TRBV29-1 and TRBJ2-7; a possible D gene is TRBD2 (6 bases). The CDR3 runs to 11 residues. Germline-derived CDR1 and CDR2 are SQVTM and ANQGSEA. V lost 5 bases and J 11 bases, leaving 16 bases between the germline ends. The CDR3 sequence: CSVPNGGTKYF. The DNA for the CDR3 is TGCAGCGTTCCAAACGGCGGGACGAAGTACTTC.

CDR3 coding DNA: TGCAGCGTTGAATTTAGGTCTCGGGGAGAGTCTGGTGAGCAGTTCTTC. It yields the protein CSVEFRSRGESGEQFF. The rearrangement links TRBV29-1 to TRBJ2-1, with D maybe TRBD2 (5 bases). Germline V gene lookup returns CDR1 SQVTM and CDR2 ANQGSEA. This CDR3 is 16 amino acids long. V lost 2 bases, J lost 9 bases, and 23 bases lay in between.

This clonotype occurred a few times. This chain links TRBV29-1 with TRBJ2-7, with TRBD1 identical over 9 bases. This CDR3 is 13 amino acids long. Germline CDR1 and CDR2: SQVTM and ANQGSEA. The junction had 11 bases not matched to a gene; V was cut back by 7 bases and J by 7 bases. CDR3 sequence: CSASGTGLEEQYF. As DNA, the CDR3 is TGCAGCGCGTCCGGGACAGGGCTGGAAGAGCAGTACTTC.

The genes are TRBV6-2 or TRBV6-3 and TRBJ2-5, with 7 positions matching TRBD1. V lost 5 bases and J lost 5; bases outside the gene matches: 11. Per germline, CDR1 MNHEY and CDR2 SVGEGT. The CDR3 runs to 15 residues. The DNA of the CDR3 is TGTGCCAGCAGTCCTGTGACAGGGAGAATTGAGACCCAGTACTTC. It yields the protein CASSPVTGRIETQYF.

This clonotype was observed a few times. The CDR3 DNA sequence: TGTGCCAGCAGACGACAGGGGGACAACGAGCAGTACTTC. It specifies CASRRQGDNEQYF. This chain joins TRBV6-1 and TRBJ2-7; 9 nucleotides align to TRBD1. V shed 6 bases, J shed 5 bases, and the junction held 5 bases outside the gene matches. CDR1 MNHNS and CDR2 SASEGT come from the germline V gene. The CDR3 extends over 13 amino acids.

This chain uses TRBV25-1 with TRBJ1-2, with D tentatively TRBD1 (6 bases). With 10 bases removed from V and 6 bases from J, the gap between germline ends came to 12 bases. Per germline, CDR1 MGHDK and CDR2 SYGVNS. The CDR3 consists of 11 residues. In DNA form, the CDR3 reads TGTGCCACTAGGGGGGGGAATGGCTACACCTTC. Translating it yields CATRGGNGYTF.

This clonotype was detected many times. The CDR3 protein is CSALGTGASYEQYF. Here the CDR3 DNA reads TGCAGCGCGCTGGGGACAGGTGCATCCTACGAGCAGTACTTC. V and J are TRBV29-1 and TRBJ2-7; 8 bases agree with TRBD1. From germline, CDR1 is SQVTM and CDR2 ANQGSEA. This CDR3 spans 14 amino acids. Trimming took 7 bases from V and 1 from J; bases not matched to a gene: 9.

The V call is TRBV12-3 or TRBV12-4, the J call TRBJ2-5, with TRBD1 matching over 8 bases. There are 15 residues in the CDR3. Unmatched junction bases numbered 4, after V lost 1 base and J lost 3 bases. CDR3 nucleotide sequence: TGTGCCAGCAGTTTAGGACAGGGGATAGAAGAGACCCAGTACTTC. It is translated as CASSLGQGIEETQYF.

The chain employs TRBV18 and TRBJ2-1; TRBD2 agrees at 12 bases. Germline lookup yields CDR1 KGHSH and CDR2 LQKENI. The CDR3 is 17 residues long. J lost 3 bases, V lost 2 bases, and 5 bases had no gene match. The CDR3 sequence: CASSPKASGRVYNEQFF. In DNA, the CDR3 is TGTGCCAGCTCACCAAAGGCTAGCGGGAGGGTCTACAATGAGCAGTTCTTC.

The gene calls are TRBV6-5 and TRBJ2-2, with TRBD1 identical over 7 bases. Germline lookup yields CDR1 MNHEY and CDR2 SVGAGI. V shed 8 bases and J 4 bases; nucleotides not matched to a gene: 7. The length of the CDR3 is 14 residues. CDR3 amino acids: CASGQTGSTGELFF. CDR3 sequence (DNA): TGTGCCAGCGGCCAGACAGGGAGCACCGGGGAGCTGTTTTTT.

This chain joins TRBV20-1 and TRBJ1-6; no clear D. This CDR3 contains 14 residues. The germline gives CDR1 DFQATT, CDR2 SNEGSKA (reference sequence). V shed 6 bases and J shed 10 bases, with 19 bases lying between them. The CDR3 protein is CSASYGLGYSPLHF. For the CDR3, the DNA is TGCAGTGCCTCCTACGGTCTGGGGTACTCACCCCTCCACTTT.